This T cell receptor (beta chain) was captured by sequencing in a study of T-cell memory formation after mild COVID-19. Whole-study context: Clusters of TCRs were largely donor specific.

This clonotype was detected a few times. What it binds is unknown. Via MiXCR, TCRdb re-called the 5' RACE reads, giving one row per CDR3 protein. The table records under 450,000 distinct CDR3 sequences, 20% to 25% of them present only once. The V segment lost 5 bases and the J segment 5 bases; nucleotides outside the gene matches: 9. CDR3 length equals 14 residues. Looked up from germline, CDR1 is SNHLY and CDR2 is FYNNEI. Whole-study findings and limits: Pre-infection memory harbored some responding clones, suggesting cross-reactive memory joined. Clones that contracted from day 15 to 85 had balanced CD4/CD8; later expanders were CD4+ biased.

The V and J genes are TRBV2 and TRBJ2-7; 7 nucleotides agree with TRBD2. Material: PBMCs or a T cell subset sorted from them (not recorded which). The receptor's source is a man aged 18 to 29 who had mild COVID-19 (a few samples of this study predate the infection). Cell type and time point are not known. The CDR3 DNA reads as TGTGCCAGCAGTTATCCGACTAGCTTCCACGAGCAGTACGTC. This gives the protein CASSYPTSFHEQYV.